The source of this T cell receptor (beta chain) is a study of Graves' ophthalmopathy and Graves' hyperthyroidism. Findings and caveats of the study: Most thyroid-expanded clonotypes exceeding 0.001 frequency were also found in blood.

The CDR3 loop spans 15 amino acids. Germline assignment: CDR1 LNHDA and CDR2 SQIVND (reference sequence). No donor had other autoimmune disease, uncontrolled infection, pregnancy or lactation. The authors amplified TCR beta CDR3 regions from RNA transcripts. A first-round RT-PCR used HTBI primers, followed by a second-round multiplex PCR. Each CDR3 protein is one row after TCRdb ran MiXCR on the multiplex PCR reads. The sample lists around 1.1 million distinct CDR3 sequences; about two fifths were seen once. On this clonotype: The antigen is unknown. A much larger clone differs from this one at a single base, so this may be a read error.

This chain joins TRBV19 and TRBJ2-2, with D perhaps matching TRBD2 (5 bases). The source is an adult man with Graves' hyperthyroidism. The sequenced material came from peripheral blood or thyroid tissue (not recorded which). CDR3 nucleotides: TGTGTCAGTAGTATATCTGGGAGAGGGCCCGGGGAGCTGTTTTTT. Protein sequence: CVSSISGRGPGELFF.